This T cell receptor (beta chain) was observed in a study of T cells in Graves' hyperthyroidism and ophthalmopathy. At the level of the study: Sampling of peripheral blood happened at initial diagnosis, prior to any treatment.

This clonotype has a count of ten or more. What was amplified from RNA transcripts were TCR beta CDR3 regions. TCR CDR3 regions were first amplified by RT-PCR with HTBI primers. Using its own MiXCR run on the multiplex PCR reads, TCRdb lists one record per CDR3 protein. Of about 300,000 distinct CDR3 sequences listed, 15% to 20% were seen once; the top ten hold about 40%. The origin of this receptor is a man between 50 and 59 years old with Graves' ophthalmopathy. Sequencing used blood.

CDR3 loop: CASSYYDRDEQYF. The CDR3 nucleotides read TGTGCCAGCAGTTACTACGACAGGGACGAGCAGTACTTC. The chain is built from TRBV6-6 and TRBJ2-7; 7 positions agree with TRBD1. With 1 base clipped from V and 5 bases from J, the junction kept 2 bases outside the gene matches. Germline CDR1 and CDR2: MNHNY and SVGAGI (reference sequence). The CDR3 extends over 13 amino acids.